The next 24 T cell receptor beta chains were all read from a single sample in a study of blood T cell repertoires in COVID-19. The repertoire was sequenced with immunoSEQ multiplex PCR; TCRdb's copy has only in-frame clones and lacks some. The sample holds roughly 200,000 clones, 70% to 90% seen once. The sequencing sample was made of peripheral blood. The receptors shown here come from a man at least 80 years old with acute or convalescent COVID-19.

This clone came up a few times. The rearrangement joins TRBV4-3 to TRBJ2-7; tentative D call: TRBD2 (6 bases). CDR3 length: 13 amino acids. Germline V CDR1 and CDR2: LGHNA, YSLEER. The V end was cut by 4 bases, the J end by 4 bases, with 11 bases between. The CDR3 here is CASSRDSTYEQYV. CDR3 DNA: TGCGCCAGCAGCCGGGACTCAACTTACGAGCAGTACGTC.

This chain uses TRBV11-2 with TRBJ2-5; TRBD2 is a possible D gene (5 bases). This CDR3 has 14 residues. The germline gives CDR1 SGHAT, CDR2 FQNNGV. Trimming pared 1 base from V and 0 bases from J, leaving 6 bases between. As DNA, the CDR3 is TGTGCCAGCAGCTTAGGCGGGTACCAAGAGACCCAGTACTTC. Amino acid sequence: CASSLGGYQETQYF.

J is TRBJ2-1 and V is TRBV3-1 (or the pseudogene TRBV3-2); 13 nucleotides match TRBD2. This CDR3 has 16 amino acids. Trimming cost V 0 bases and J 8 bases; bases outside gene matches: 4. Germline V gives CDR1 LGHDT, CDR2 YNNKEL (reference sequence). As DNA, the CDR3 is TGTGCCAGCAGCCAAGACACTAGCGGGAGGGCCCATGAGCAGTTCTTC. It translates to CASSQDTSGRAHEQFF.

Only a few counts were recorded for this clone. This chain links TRBV28 with TRBJ1-6; no reliable D call. The ends were cut back, 3 bases at V and 0 bases at J, with 6 bases in the middle. The CDR3 spans 15 residues. The germline CDR1 and CDR2 sequences are MDHEN and SYDVKM. CDR3: CASSFGSSYNSPLHF. The CDR3 DNA follows: TGTGCCAGCAGTTTCGGTAGCTCCTATAATTCACCCCTCCACTTT.

This clone was seen a single time. The rearrangement links TRBV11-2 to TRBJ2-3; 7 nucleotides agree with TRBD2. Germline loops: CDR1 SGHAT, CDR2 FQNNGV. The CDR3 has 16 residues. Trimming cost V 5 bases and J 6 bases; bases outside gene matches: 14. The CDR3 loop is CASSITRGGRADTQYF. The CDR3 coding sequence is TGTGCCAGCAGCATCACGAGGGGAGGGAGGGCCGATACGCAGTATTTT.

J is TRBJ1-4 and V is TRBV4-1; D unresolved. The CDR3 sequence is 15 residues long. Trimming removed 1 base at V and 0 bases at J, with 6 bases between. CDR1 and CDR2 (germline): MGHRA, YSYEKL. In DNA, the CDR3 is TGCGCCAGCAGCCAAGGAGAGACAACTAATGAAAAACTGTTTTTT. It is translated as CASSQGETTNEKLFF.

The rearrangement uses TRBV13 and TRBJ1-1; 7 nucleotides agree with TRBD1. From germline, CDR1 is PRHDT and CDR2 FYEKMQ (reference sequence). This CDR3 has 12 residues. The junction had 8 bases not matched to a gene; V was cut back by 5 bases and J by 11 bases. The CDR3 loop reads CASSQRGGPAFF. The CDR3 nucleotides are TGTGCCAGCAGCCAACGAGGGGGCCCGGCTTTCTTT.

The rearrangement uses TRBV29-1 and TRBJ1-4; D unclear. This CDR3 is built from 10 residues. In germline, CDR1 is SQVTM, CDR2 ANQGSEA. Trimming removed 7 bases from V and 6 bases from J, with 6 bases in between. The CDR3 sequence is CSASDEKLFF. CDR3 DNA sequence: TGCAGCGCCAGCGATGAAAAACTGTTTTTT.

The chain uses TRBV11-2 and TRBJ2-7; D is unresolved. CDR3 size: 11 residues. Trimming shortened V by 5 bases and J by 3 bases, and 5 bases separated the two germline ends. CDR1 SGHAT and CDR2 FQNNGV come from the germline V gene. CDR3 protein: CASSANYEQYF. CDR3 DNA: TGTGCCAGCAGCGCTAACTACGAGCAGTACTTC.

V usage is TRBV16 and J usage is TRBJ2-3; 10 bases match TRBD2. This CDR3 is 16 amino acids long. The germline gives CDR1 KGHSY, CDR2 FQNENV. Losses at the gene ends were 0 bases for V and 7 bases for J; bases not matched to a gene: 7. CDR3 coding DNA: TGTGCCAGCAGCCAATCACCAGCGGGAGGGGGTCATACGCAGTATTTT. Its protein is CASSQSPAGGGHTQYF.

For this clone: The junction departs from germline at one end; a sequencing error may be responsible. This specimen includes other DNA sequences encoding the same CDR3. The chain has TRBV29-1 and TRBJ2-5; D is possibly TRBD1 (7 bases). The germline V gene encodes CDR1 SQVTM and CDR2 ANQGSEA. The CDR3 extends over 13 amino acids. CDR3 sequence reads: CSVASRGEETQYF. For the CDR3, the DNA is TGCAGCGTTGCGTCCAGGGGGGAAGAGACCCAATACTTC.

The rearrangement joins TRBV6-5 to TRBJ2-5; tentatively, D is TRBD1 (6 bases). V was cut by 7 bases and J by 0 bases, with 15 bases left in between. The CDR3 extends over 15 amino acids. The germline gives CDR1 MNHEY, CDR2 SVGAGI. CDR3 in amino acids: CASTPTGRYQETQYF. CDR3 DNA: TGTGCCAGCACGCCGACAGGCCGGTACCAAGAGACCCAGTACTTC.

The gene calls are TRBV18 and TRBJ2-2; D not certain. V was cut by 0 bases and J by 1 base, with 9 bases left in between. Per germline, CDR1 KGHSH and CDR2 LQKENI. The CDR3 spans 16 residues. The CDR3 nucleotides read TGTGCCAGCTCACCACCGAACAGCAGGAACACCGGGGAGCTGTTTTTT. Translated, it gives CASSPPNSRNTGELFF.

This clone has just one count. The V gene is TRBV7-9, the J gene TRBJ2-1, with 8 bases lining up with TRBD2. J gave up 6 bases and V 1 base, and 11 bases lay outside the gene matches. CDR1 SEHNR and CDR2 FQNEAQ come from the germline V gene (reference sequence). This CDR3 is 17 amino acids long. The CDR3 DNA reads TGTGCCAGCAGCTTAGTGGGGGCGGGAGGCAGGGGCAATGAGCAGTTCTTC. This codes for CASSLVGAGGRGNEQFF.

The V call is TRBV9, the J call TRBJ2-1; the D gene is possibly TRBD2 (6 bases). The germline gives CDR1 SGDLS, CDR2 YYNGEE. With 4 bases removed from V and 5 bases from J, the gap between germline ends came to 19 bases. The CDR3 contains 16 residues. The CDR3 nucleotides read TGTGCCAGCAGCCCCCCAAGGAGGGCGGGTAACAATGAGCAGTTCTTC. Amino acids: CASSPPRRAGNNEQFF.

The V call is TRBV2, the J call TRBJ1-2; the D is unclear. Deletions cut 8 bases from V and 0 bases from J, with 7 bases between. The germline V gene encodes CDR1 SNHLY and CDR2 FYNNEI. The CDR3 has 12 residues. The DNA of the CDR3 is TGTGCCAGCCTGGGCCCTAACTATGGCTACACCTTC. Translating gives CASLGPNYGYTF.

The chain recombines TRBV5-1 with TRBJ2-2; 10 positions agree with TRBD2. The CDR3 covers 15 residues. V lost 1 base and J lost 3; bases outside the gene matches: 0. Per germline, CDR1 SGHRS and CDR2 YFSETQ. CDR3 nucleotide sequence: TGCGCCAGCAGCTTGAGCGGGAGGGACACCGGGGAGCTGTTTTTT. Translating it yields CASSLSGRDTGELFF.

This chain links TRBV19 with TRBJ2-7, with D possibly TRBD2 on 5 matching bases. The CDR3 sequence is 14 residues long. In germline, CDR1 is LNHDA, CDR2 SQIVND (reference sequence). Trimming pared 4 bases from V and 2 bases from J, leaving 12 bases between. CDR3 sequence reads: CASSTSPATYEQYF. CDR3 DNA: TGTGCCAGTAGTACTAGCCCTGCTACCTACGAGCAGTACTTC.

This chain uses TRBV11-2 with TRBJ2-7, with 7 bases aligning to TRBD1. J was trimmed by 2 bases and V by 5 bases; bases with no gene match: 3. CDR3 length: 13 residues. The germline CDR1 and CDR2 sequences are SGHAT and FQNNGV. CDR3 sequence reads: CASSQGQTYEQYF. The CDR3 nucleotides read TGTGCCAGCAGCCAGGGACAGACCTACGAGCAGTACTTC.

The chain joins TRBV3-1 (or the pseudogene TRBV3-2) to TRBJ2-5, with TRBD2 identical over 12 bases. Per germline, CDR1 LGHDT and CDR2 YNNKEL (reference sequence). The CDR3 length is 19 residues. J was trimmed by 7 bases and V by 6 bases; bases with no gene match: 21. Written as DNA, the CDR3 is TGTGCCAGCAGTTCAAGCGGCACTAGCGGGAGGAGTAGACGGGGGACCCAGTACTTC. Translation: CASSSSGTSGRSRRGTQYF.

The V and J genes are TRBV29-1 and TRBJ2-1; TRBD2 aligns across 7 bases. This CDR3 is 13 amino acids long. J was trimmed by 7 bases and V by 7 bases; bases with no gene match: 10. Germline V gives CDR1 SQVTM, CDR2 ANQGSEA. The CDR3 protein is CSGGLSGANEQFF. CDR3 bases: TGCAGCGGTGGCTTAAGCGGGGCGAATGAGCAGTTCTTC.

This chain links TRBV3-1 (or the pseudogene TRBV3-2) with TRBJ2-3, with 12 nucleotides matching TRBD2. From germline, CDR1 is LGHDT and CDR2 YNNKEL (reference sequence). Losses at the gene ends were 4 bases for V and 2 bases for J; bases not matched to a gene: 4. The CDR3 totals 16 residues. For the CDR3, the DNA is TGTGCCAGCAGCCCCCGGACTAGCGGGACCACAGATACGCAGTATTTT. This codes for CASSPRTSGTTDTQYF.

The V gene is TRBV6-5, the J gene TRBJ2-1; TRBD2 is a possible D gene (5 bases). Looked up from germline, CDR1 is MNHEY and CDR2 is SVGAGI. The CDR3 contains 15 residues. Trimming pared 9 bases from V and 3 bases from J, leaving 18 bases between. The CDR3 region is CASSLRGRVYNEQFF. For the CDR3, the DNA is TGTGCCAGTTCCCTGAGAGGGAGAGTCTACAATGAGCAGTTCTTC.

This rearrangement joins TRBV19 to TRBJ2-7; TRBD1 matches 9 bases. The CDR3 has 13 residues. CDR1 is LNHDA, CDR2 SQIVND, per germline (reference sequence). Trimming at V came to 6 bases and at J to 6 bases, leaving 6 bases not matched to a gene. CDR3: CASRPGQGGEQYV. Here the CDR3 DNA reads TGTGCCAGTAGACCGGGACAGGGTGGCGAGCAGTACGTC.